The TCR beta chain under discussion was sequenced for a study of blood T cell repertoires in COVID-19. This clone came up many times. The method was immunoSEQ multiplex PCR; TCRdb's version includes in-frame clones alone and lacks a portion of them. The table includes about 220,000 clones, 82% detected once. The source is a woman aged 70-85 years with acute or convalescent COVID-19. Sequencing input: peripheral blood.

CDR3 nucleotides: TGTGCCAGTAGCCGGTACCAAGAGACCCAGTACTTC. This sequence encodes CASSRYQETQYF. The chain links TRBV19 to TRBJ2-5, with D unclear. Germline V lookup: CDR1 LNHDA, CDR2 SQIVND (reference sequence). V lost 6 bases to trimming and J lost 0 bases, with 5 bases between them. There are 12 residues in the CDR3.